The sequence of this TCR beta chain was determined in a study of low-dose radiotherapy and immunotherapy resistance in tumors. Time point of the sample: before trial treatment. Nivolumab, ipilimumab, aspirin, low-dose cyclophosphamide and low-dose radiotherapy were all administered to the donors. As regards this clonotype: A far bigger clonotype differs at one base, so this is likely a read error.

Germline V gives CDR1 MNHEY, CDR2 SVGEGT. The V and J ends lost 4 bases and 13 bases, in that order; junction bases with no gene match: 24. The CDR3 totals 18 residues. Alpha and beta chains were covered, as first-strand cDNA relied on TRAV- and TRBV-specific primers. TCR amplification involved about 18 PCR cycles with a constant-region primer and V-primer adapter. TCRdb recomputed calls from the reads with MiXCR, one row per CDR3 protein. The sample lists 64,000 or so distinct CDR3 sequences; roughly 30% were seen once. The receptor was derived from a female donor with ovarian cancer. Sequences were derived from PBMCs, sampled before treatment. The chain employs TRBV6-2 or TRBV6-3 and TRBJ2-4; 8 bases are shared with TRBD2. CDR3 sequence reads: CASSFHTGSGSSYNEQYF. The CDR3 region has the DNA TGTGCCAGCAGTTTCCACACCGGGAGCGGGAGTTCCTACAATGAGCAGTACTTC.